The rows below give T cell receptor beta chains drawn from one sample of a study of PD-L1 blockade in urothelial cancer. The method was immunoSEQ multiplex PCR; TCRdb's version includes in-frame clones alone and lacks a portion of them. The profile shows roughly 87,000 clones, around 87% of them singletons. This specimen was PBMCs, taken around atezolizumab (anti-PD-L1) treatment. The receptors stem from a woman aged 65 to 85 with urothelial cancer. Each CDR3 is given with its conserved first and last residue.

v_call: TRBV5-6
cdr3_length: 17
j_call: TRBJ2-7
cdr3_aa: CASSSHPGGASSYEQYF

v_call: TRBV5-4
cdr3_length: 15
j_call: TRBJ1-4
cdr3_aa: CASSSQGGTNEKLFF

v_call: TRBV5-5
cdr3_length: 17
j_call: TRBJ2-1
cdr3_aa: CASSLTDPSGGASEQFF

v_call: TRBV9
cdr3_length: 17
j_call: TRBJ2-1
cdr3_aa: CASSVTPVGQGAAEQFF

v_call: TRBV21-1
cdr3_length: 13
j_call: TRBJ2-7
cdr3_aa: CASSKGLADEQYF

v_call: TRBV5-1
cdr3_length: 18
j_call: TRBJ1-4
cdr3_aa: CASSLAPRGVTTNEKLFF

v_call: TRBV5-1
cdr3_length: 16
j_call: TRBJ2-2
cdr3_aa: CASNWGSSGVTGELFF

v_call: TRBV7-6
cdr3_length: 14
j_call: TRBJ2-3
cdr3_aa: CASSFSGDTDTQYF

v_call: TRBV2
cdr3_length: 13
j_call: TRBJ2-3
cdr3_aa: CASSRGLADTQYF

v_call: TRBV10-1
cdr3_length: 17
j_call: TRBJ1-6
cdr3_aa: CASELLAQEQEFSPLHF

v_call: TRBV7-2
cdr3_length: 15
j_call: TRBJ2-7
cdr3_aa: CASSLGRGPEYEQYF